This T cell receptor (beta chain) emerged from a study of shared clonotypes between healthy human individuals. The CD4+ fraction was divided into a CD45RA+ naive subset and a CD45RA-negative memory subset. Generated by immunoSEQ multiplex PCR, the TCRdb table keeps only in-frame clones and is missing some. The sample has approximately 2.4 million clones, more than 90% seen once. Findings and limits, study-wide: Rarefaction gave evidence that sorted-subset sequencing remained incomplete despite large depth.

In regard to this clone: The target antigen is unknown.

This sequence originates from a man between 18 and 35 years old in good health. Sequences were obtained from naive CD4+ T cells sorted from blood. As to subset: CD45RA+ positively selected.

CDR3 nucleotide sequence: TGTGCCATCCACAGGGGAAACACAGATACGCAGTATTTT. It encodes CAIHRGNTDTQYF. The genes are TRBV6-1 and TRBJ2-3; 7 bases align to TRBD1. The CDR3 has 13 residues. Looked up from germline, CDR1 is MNHNS and CDR2 is SASEGT. V dropped 10 bases and J dropped 2; count of bases not matched to a gene: 6.